The sequence of this T cell receptor beta chain was determined in a study of T cell repertoires in cytomegalovirus infection. Study-level background: A matching HLA type, together with CMV infection, was signaled by public TCR beta signatures. Study-level results: Based on cumulative public TCR beta family frequency, carriers of CMV plus the relevant HLA were identified. Clonotype analysis showed dominance of the ex vivo response by HLA-C-restricted CMV-specific TCR beta clonotypes.

Turning to this clonotype: Its target is not known.

Germline V gene sequence: CDR1 SGHVT, CDR2 SQSDAQ. Deletions cut 7 bases from V and 12 bases from J, with 16 bases between. There are 13 residues in the CDR3. A single record per CDR3 protein comes from TCRdb applying MiXCR to the reads. This repertoire shows over 250,000 distinct CDR3 sequences, about 25% found once; its top ten account for approximately 15%. The sequence derives from a human donor in good health (CMV status not recorded). Some clones in this sample may be carry-over from other donors' samples. Sequencing was carried out using PBMCs. The J gene is TRBJ1-6, the V gene TRBV7-4; no definite D call. For the CDR3, the DNA is TGTGCCAGCACCCTGGAAGGTATCAAACCCCTCCACTTT. Its protein is CASTLEGIKPLHF.